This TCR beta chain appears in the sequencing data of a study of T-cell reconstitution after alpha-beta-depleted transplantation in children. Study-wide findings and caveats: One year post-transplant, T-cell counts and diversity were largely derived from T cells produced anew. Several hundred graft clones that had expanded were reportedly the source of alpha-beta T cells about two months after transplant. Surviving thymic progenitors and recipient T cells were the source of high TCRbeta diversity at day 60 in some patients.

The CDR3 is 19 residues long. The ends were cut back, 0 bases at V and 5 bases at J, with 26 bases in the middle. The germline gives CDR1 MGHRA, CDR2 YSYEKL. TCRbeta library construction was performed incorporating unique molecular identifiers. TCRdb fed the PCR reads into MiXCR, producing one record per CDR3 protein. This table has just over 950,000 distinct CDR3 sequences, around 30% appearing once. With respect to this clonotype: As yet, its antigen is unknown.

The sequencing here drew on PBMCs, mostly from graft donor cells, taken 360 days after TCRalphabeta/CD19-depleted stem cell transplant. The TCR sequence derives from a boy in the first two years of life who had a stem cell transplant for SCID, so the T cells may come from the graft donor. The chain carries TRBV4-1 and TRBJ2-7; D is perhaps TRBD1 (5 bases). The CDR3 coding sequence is TGCGCCAGCAGCCAAGATGTATTGGCCAACAGGCTTAGAATGGACGAGCAGTACTTC. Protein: CASSQDVLANRLRMDEQYF.